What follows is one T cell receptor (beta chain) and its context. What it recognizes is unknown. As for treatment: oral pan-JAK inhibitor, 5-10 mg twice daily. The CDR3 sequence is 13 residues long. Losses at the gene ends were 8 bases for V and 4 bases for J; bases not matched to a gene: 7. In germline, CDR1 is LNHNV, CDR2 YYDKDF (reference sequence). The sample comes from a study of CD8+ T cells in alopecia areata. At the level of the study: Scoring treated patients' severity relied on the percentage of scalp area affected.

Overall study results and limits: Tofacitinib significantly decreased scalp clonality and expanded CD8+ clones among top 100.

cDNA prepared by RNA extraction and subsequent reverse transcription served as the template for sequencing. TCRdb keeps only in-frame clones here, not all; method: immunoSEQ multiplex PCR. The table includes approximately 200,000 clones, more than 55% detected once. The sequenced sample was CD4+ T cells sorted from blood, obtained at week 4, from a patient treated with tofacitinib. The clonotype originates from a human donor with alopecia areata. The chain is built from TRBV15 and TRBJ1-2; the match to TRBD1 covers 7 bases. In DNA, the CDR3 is TGTGCCACCTCAACCGGGACAGCCTATGGCTACACCTTC. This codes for CATSTGTAYGYTF. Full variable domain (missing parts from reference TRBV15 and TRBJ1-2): DAMVIQNPRYQVTQFGKPVTLSCSQTLNHNVMYWYQQKSSQAPKLLFHYYDKDFNNEADTPDNFQSRRPNTSFCFLDIRSPGLGDTAMYLCATSTGTAYGYTFGSGTRLTVV.